The 31 T cell receptor beta chains below were found in one sample sequenced in a study of T cell responses to AZD1222 COVID-19 vaccine. Some clones are missing from TCRdb's copy, which holds only in-frame ones; the method was immunoSEQ multiplex PCR. The sample includes under 100,000 clones, roughly 89% of them seen just once. Sequences were derived from peripheral blood, sampled 28 days after the second AZD1222 dose. The receptors stem from an adult who received the AZD1222 COVID-19 vaccine.

The chain recombines TRBV10-2 with TRBJ1-3; no definite D call. This CDR3 spans 15 amino acids. The V end lost 8 bases, the J end lost 0 bases, and 14 bases lay between the germline ends. CDR1 and CDR2 (germline): WSHSY, SAAADI. CDR3 in amino acids: CASRPPGLSGNTIYF. CDR3 nucleotides: TGCGCCAGCCGGCCCCCGGGCCTCTCTGGAAACACCATATATTTT.

The chain is built from TRBV19 and TRBJ1-3, with D possibly being TRBD1 (5 bases). The germline V gene encodes CDR1 LNHDA and CDR2 SQIVND (reference sequence). The V end lost 4 bases, the J end lost 7 bases, and 26 bases lay between the germline ends. CDR3 size: 18 residues. CDR3 sequence reads: CASSNPFSRALSGNTIYF. The CDR3 DNA follows: TGTGCCAGTAGTAACCCATTCTCCAGGGCGTTGTCCGGGAACACCATATATTTT.

The rearrangement joins TRBV7-6 to TRBJ1-1, with TRBD1 as a possible D gene (5 bases). V shed 2 bases and J shed 5 bases, with 15 bases lying between them. Germline CDR1 is SGHVS and CDR2 is FNYEAQ. The length of the CDR3 is 15 residues. This CDR3 reads CASSLQKQARTEAFF. In nucleotides, the CDR3 is TGTGCCAGCAGCTTACAGAAACAGGCGCGGACTGAAGCTTTCTTT.

V gene TRBV9 combines with J gene TRBJ2-7, with D possibly TRBD2 on 7 matching bases. The ends were cut back, 2 bases at V and 2 bases at J, with 17 bases in the middle. The CDR3 extends over 16 amino acids. Germline V lookup: CDR1 SGDLS, CDR2 YYNGEE. The CDR3 DNA reads as TGTGCCAGCAGCGTCGGCCCGGGGGGCTCAACCTACGAGCAGTACTTC. Protein: CASSVGPGGSTYEQYF.

The J gene is TRBJ2-2, the V gene TRBV29-1; D gene unclear. V lost 3 bases, J lost 0 bases, and 8 bases lay in between. CDR3 length equals 14 residues. Germline V gene sequence: CDR1 SQVTM, CDR2 ANQGSEA. The CDR3 region is CSVDGQTNTGELFF. CDR3 nucleotide sequence: TGCAGCGTTGACGGTCAAACGAACACCGGGGAGCTGTTTTTT.

CDR3 region: CASSPPSTRGRGYTF. As DNA, the CDR3 is TGTGCCAGCAGCCCCCCCTCGACCAGGGGACGGGGCTACACCTTC. The chain is built from TRBV11-2 and TRBJ1-2, with D perhaps TRBD1 (6 bases). CDR3 size: 15 residues. V lost 5 bases and J lost 8, with 21 bases in between. Germline V CDR1 and CDR2: SGHAT, FQNNGV.

The rearrangement uses TRBV7-3 and TRBJ2-3, with D possibly matching TRBD1 (5 bases). This CDR3 has 12 residues. CDR1 is SGHTA and CDR2 is FQGTGA in the germline V gene. V lost 5 bases and J 4 bases, leaving 7 bases between the germline ends. The CDR3 bases are TGTGCCAGCAGCACAGGCCCAGATACGCAGTATTTT. Translated, it gives CASSTGPDTQYF.

V gene TRBV10-3 combines with J gene TRBJ1-3; a weak D match, TRBD1 (6 bases). Germline V CDR1 and CDR2: ENHRY, SYGVKD. The V end lost 3 bases, the J end lost 4 bases, and 10 bases lay between the germline ends. The CDR3 is made up of 14 amino acids. The chain's CDR3 is CAISDRGSGNTIYF. CDR3 DNA sequence: TGTGCCATCAGTGACAGGGGCTCAGGAAACACCATATATTTT.

The rearrangement uses TRBV4-1 and TRBJ2-7; unclear D gene. CDR1 MGHRA and CDR2 YSYEKL come from the germline V gene. This CDR3 spans 15 amino acids. Trimming left V 1 base short and J 2 bases short, with 12 bases between. CDR3 protein: CASSQVAGEAYEQYF. The CDR3 DNA sequence: TGCGCCAGCAGCCAAGTGGCAGGAGAAGCCTACGAGCAGTACTTC.

The chain couples TRBV7-3 to TRBJ1-4; D is unresolved. The CDR3 runs to 17 residues. Germline CDR1 is SGHTA and CDR2 is FQGTGA. Between the trimmed V and J ends, which lost 1 base and 0 bases, there was a span of 12 bases. The CDR3 spells CASSLIIGQTTNEKLFF. The CDR3 coding sequence is TGTGCCAGCAGCTTAATTATTGGGCAGACAACTAATGAAAAACTGTTTTTT.

J is TRBJ1-1 and V is TRBV6-5; D unclear. The V and J ends lost 6 bases and 1 base respectively, with 6 bases between them. This CDR3 is 12 amino acids long. CDR1 and CDR2 from the germline V gene are MNHEY and SVGAGI. CDR3 sequence (DNA): TGTGCCAGCAGGTCACAGAACACTGAAGCTTTCTTT. As protein: CASRSQNTEAFF.

The V and J genes are TRBV9 and TRBJ1-5, with D perhaps matching TRBD1 (6 bases). Deletions cut 0 bases from V and 4 bases from J, with 11 bases between. The CDR3 contains 15 residues. CDR1 is SGDLS and CDR2 is YYNGEE in the germline V gene. CDR3 amino acids: CASSVDGTTNQPQHF. CDR3 in DNA: TGTGCCAGCAGCGTAGACGGGACAACGAATCAGCCCCAGCATTTT.

The chain carries TRBV28 and TRBJ2-1, with 9 nucleotides matching TRBD2. CDR1 MDHEN and CDR2 SYDVKM come from the germline V gene. V dropped 7 bases and J dropped 4; count of bases not matched to a gene: 11. This CDR3 has 16 amino acids. The chain's CDR3 is CASTAGLALNYNEQFF. CDR3 DNA sequence: TGTGCCAGCACGGCAGGACTAGCGTTGAATTACAATGAGCAGTTCTTC.

The chain employs TRBV11-2 and TRBJ2-7, with D uncertain. The CDR3 length is 14 residues. V was trimmed by 1 base and J by 4 bases, leaving 11 bases between them. Looked up from germline, CDR1 is SGHAT and CDR2 is FQNNGV. The CDR3 loop is CASSLGDLIYEQYV. The CDR3 region has the DNA TGTGCCAGCAGCTTAGGTGACCTAATATACGAGCAGTACGTC.

The chain couples TRBV7-2 to TRBJ2-5; perhaps TRBD1 as D (6 bases). This CDR3 has 16 amino acids. CDR1 is SGHTA and CDR2 is FQGNSA in the germline V gene. Trimming left V 2 bases short and J 4 bases short, with 17 bases between. In nucleotides, the CDR3 is TGTGCCAGCAGCTTAATCGGGGCGCAGGGGCGAGAGACCCAGTACTTC. Its translation is CASSLIGAQGRETQYF.

This chain uses TRBV15 with TRBJ1-1; 8 bases agree with TRBD1. The CDR3 spans 19 residues. Germline assignment: CDR1 LNHNV and CDR2 YYDKDF (reference sequence). V lost 5 bases, J lost 1 base, and 18 bases stayed unmatched. The CDR3 reads CATSGTGDLGASPNTEAFF. The CDR3 DNA is TGTGCCACCAGCGGGACAGGTGACCTTGGAGCTTCCCCGAACACTGAAGCTTTCTTT.

This rearrangement joins TRBV12-3 or TRBV12-4 to TRBJ2-7, with a weak D call TRBD1 (5 bases). Between the trimmed V and J ends, which lost 6 bases and 3 bases, there was a span of 12 bases. The CDR3 has 13 residues. The CDR3: CASSQPDIYEQYF. For the CDR3, the DNA is TGTGCCAGCAGCCAGCCGGACATCTACGAGCAGTACTTC.

The chain has TRBV7-6 and TRBJ2-3; D may correspond to TRBD1 or TRBD2 (6 bases each). The CDR3 sequence is 15 residues long. CDR1 is SGHVS, CDR2 FNYEAQ, per germline. V lost 0 bases and J lost 4, with 11 bases in between. The CDR3 is CASSLAGGRADTQYF. DNA for the CDR3: TGTGCCAGCAGCTTAGCGGGGGGCAGGGCAGATACGCAGTATTTT.

This clone was detected only a few times. Here the CDR3 reads CASTFPGQGYGYTF. The CDR3 coding sequence is TGTGCCAGCACCTTCCCGGGACAGGGCTATGGCTACACCTTC. The chain uses TRBV5-4 and TRBJ1-2; 9 bases fit TRBD1. The germline CDR1 and CDR2 sequences are SGHNT and YYREEE (reference sequence). CDR3 length: 14 residues. Losses at the gene ends were 6 bases for V and 4 bases for J; bases not matched to a gene: 7.

J is TRBJ2-7 and V is TRBV27; 9 bases are shared with TRBD1. CDR1 MNHEY and CDR2 SMNVEV come from the germline V gene (reference sequence). The CDR3 runs to 13 residues. V lost 8 bases, J lost 1 base, and 3 bases stayed unmatched. Here the CDR3 DNA reads TGTGCCAGCCGGGACAGGGATTCCTACGAGCAGTACGTC. Its translation: CASRDRDSYEQYV.

V usage is TRBV6-2 or TRBV6-3 and J usage is TRBJ2-1, with D maybe TRBD2 (5 bases). V dropped 0 bases and J dropped 4 bases, with 13 bases sitting between them. The CDR3 extends over 16 amino acids. The germline V gene has CDR1 MNHEY and CDR2 SVGEGT. CDR3 nucleotide sequence: TGTGCCAGCAGTTACTCTGGCTTCGGGGAGTACAATGAGCAGTTCTTC. Translating gives CASSYSGFGEYNEQFF.

The gene calls are TRBV5-4 and TRBJ2-7; D remains ambiguous. CDR3 length: 13 amino acids. Trimming left V 0 bases short and J 3 bases short, with 7 bases between. In germline, CDR1 is SGHNT, CDR2 YYREEE (reference sequence). The CDR3 spells CASSLAGSYEQYV. CDR3 nucleotides: TGTGCCAGCAGCTTGGCCGGTAGCTACGAGCAGTACGTC.

This chain connects TRBV7-2 to TRBJ1-2; 9 nucleotides align to TRBD1. The CDR3 is 14 amino acids. With 2 bases clipped from V and 6 bases from J, the junction kept 4 bases outside the gene matches. Germline loops: CDR1 SGHTA, CDR2 FQGNSA. The CDR3 DNA reads TGTGCCAGCAGCTTACGGGACAGGGAACATGGCTACACCTTC. It is translated as CASSLRDREHGYTF. Supplemented by reference TRBV7-2 and TRBJ1-2, the full variable domain reads GAGVSQSPSNKVTEKGKDVELRCDPISGHTALYWYRQSLGQGLEFLIYFQGNSAPDKSGLPSDRFSAERTGGSVSTLTIQRTQQEDSAVYLCASSLRDREHGYTFGSGTRLTVV.

The V call is TRBV6-1, the J call TRBJ1-6, with D perhaps matching TRBD1 (5 bases). Germline loops: CDR1 MNHNS, CDR2 SASEGT. Trimming shortened V by 4 bases and J by 9 bases, and 19 bases separated the two germline ends. The CDR3 loop spans 16 amino acids. The CDR3 loop reads CASSAGTHGTGSPLHF. The CDR3 DNA reads TGTGCCAGCAGTGCCGGGACTCATGGTACTGGTTCACCCCTCCACTTT.

The chain joins TRBV4-3 to TRBJ1-6; no definite D call. Per germline, CDR1 LGHNA and CDR2 YSLEER. The CDR3 totals 16 residues. V lost 0 bases, J lost 0 bases, and 6 bases lay in between. The CDR3 coding sequence is TGCGCCAGCAGCCAAGATCCCAACTCCTATAATTCACCCCTCCACTTT. Translating it yields CASSQDPNSYNSPLHF.

This clone has only one observation. V is TRBV6-5 and J is TRBJ1-2; D uncertain. The CDR3 runs 12 residues. CDR1 is MNHEY and CDR2 is SVGAGI in the germline V gene. The V end was cut by 6 bases, the J end by 7 bases, with 12 bases between. CDR3 in amino acids: CASRGGIAGYTF. The CDR3 DNA is TGTGCCAGCAGGGGAGGCATCGCTGGCTACACCTTC.

The sample holds a few counts of this clone. This chain links TRBV7-9 with TRBJ2-2; TRBD1 agrees at 7 bases. After removal of 4 bases from V and 4 bases from J, the junction contained 3 bases not matched to a gene. There are 14 residues in the CDR3. Looked up from germline, CDR1 is SEHNR and CDR2 is FQNEAQ (reference sequence). The CDR3, as DNA: TGTGCCAGCAGCTCCCAGGGGGTCACCGGGGAGCTGTTTTTT. Protein sequence: CASSSQGVTGELFF.

The chain links TRBV6-1 to TRBJ2-1, with 8 bases matching TRBD2. Per germline, CDR1 MNHNS and CDR2 SASEGT. The CDR3 has 16 amino acids. Losses at the gene ends were 2 bases for V and 1 base for J; bases not matched to a gene: 4. The CDR3 nucleotides are TGTGCCAGCAGTGAATTCCGCGGGGGGTCCTACAATGAGCAGTTCTTC. Protein sequence: CASSEFRGGSYNEQFF.

The chain couples TRBV5-1 to TRBJ1-5; D ambiguous. V was pared by 0 bases and J by 0 bases, with 7 bases between. Per germline, CDR1 SGHRS and CDR2 YFSETQ. The CDR3 totals 15 residues. The CDR3 here is CASSLAGDSNQPQHF. The DNA of the CDR3 is TGCGCCAGCAGCTTGGCCGGGGATAGCAATCAGCCCCAGCATTTT.

The J gene is TRBJ2-7, the V gene TRBV10-3; perhaps D is TRBD1 or TRBD2 (5 bases each). The V gene lost 2 bases and the J gene lost 0 bases, with 14 bases spanning the gap. Germline V gene data show CDR1 as ENHRY and CDR2 as SYGVKD. This CDR3 has 16 residues. The CDR3 nucleotides are TGTGCCATCAGTGAGGCGCCCGGGACCAGCTCCTACGAGCAGTACGTC. It yields the protein CAISEAPGTSSYEQYV.

The V call is TRBV7-9, the J call TRBJ1-4; 7 bases agree with TRBD1. The CDR3 length is 15 residues. Germline V gene sequence: CDR1 SEHNR, CDR2 FQNEAQ (reference sequence). The trim removed 5 bases at V and 8 bases at J, leaving 11 bases unmatched. DNA of the CDR3: TGTGCCAGCAGCACTTCCGACAGGGAAGTCGAAAAACTGTTTTTT. As protein: CASSTSDREVEKLFF.